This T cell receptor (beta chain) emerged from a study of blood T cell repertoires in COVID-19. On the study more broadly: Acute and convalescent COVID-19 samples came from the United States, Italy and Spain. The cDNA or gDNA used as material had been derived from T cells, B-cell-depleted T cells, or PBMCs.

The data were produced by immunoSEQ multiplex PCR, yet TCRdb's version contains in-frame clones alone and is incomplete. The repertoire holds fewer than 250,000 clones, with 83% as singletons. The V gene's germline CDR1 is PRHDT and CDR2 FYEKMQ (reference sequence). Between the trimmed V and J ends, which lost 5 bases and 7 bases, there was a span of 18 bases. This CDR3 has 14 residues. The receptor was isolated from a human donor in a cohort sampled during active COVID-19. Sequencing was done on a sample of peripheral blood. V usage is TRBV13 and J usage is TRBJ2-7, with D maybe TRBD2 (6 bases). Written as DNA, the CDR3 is TGTGCCAGCAGCCCCCGCCGGCAGGGAGGTGAGCAGTACTTC. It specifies CASSPRRQGGEQYF.